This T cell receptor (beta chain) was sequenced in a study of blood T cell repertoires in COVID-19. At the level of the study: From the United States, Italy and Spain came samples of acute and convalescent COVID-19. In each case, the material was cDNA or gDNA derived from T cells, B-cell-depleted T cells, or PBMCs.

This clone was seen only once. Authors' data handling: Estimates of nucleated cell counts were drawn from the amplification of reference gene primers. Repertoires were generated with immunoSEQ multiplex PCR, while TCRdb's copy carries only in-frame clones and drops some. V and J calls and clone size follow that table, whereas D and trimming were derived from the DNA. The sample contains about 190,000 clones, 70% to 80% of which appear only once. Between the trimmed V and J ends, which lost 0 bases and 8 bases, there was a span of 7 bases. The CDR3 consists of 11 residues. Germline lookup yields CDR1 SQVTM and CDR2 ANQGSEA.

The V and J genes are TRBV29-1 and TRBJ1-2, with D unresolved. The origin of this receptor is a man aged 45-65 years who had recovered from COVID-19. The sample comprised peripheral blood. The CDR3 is CSVEDPGGYTF. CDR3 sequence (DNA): TGCAGCGTTGAAGATCCGGGAGGCTACACCTTC. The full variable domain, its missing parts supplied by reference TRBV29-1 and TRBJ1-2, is SAVISQKPSRDICQRGTSLTIQCQVDSQVTMMFWYRQQPGQSLTLIATANQGSEATYESGFVIDKFPISRPNLTFSTLTVSNMSPEDSSIYLCSVEDPGGYTFGSGTRLTVV.